This T cell receptor beta chain was documented in a study of OX40 agonist ivuxolimab in advanced cancers. Background on the study: Patients undergoing dose escalation presented with hepatocellular carcinoma, melanoma, renal cell or head and neck cancer. General study findings and limits: More expanded clones were found, on average, in CD8+ than in CD4+ T cells. Blood T cells, both CD4+ and CD8+, expanded clonally by week 6 at 0.1 to 3.0 mg/kg. Some nonresponders likewise displayed low normalized T-cell clonal expansion.

The protocol was immunoSEQ multiplex PCR, while the TCRdb copy is restricted to in-frame clones and leaves out a portion. This sample has about 55,000 clones, with roughly 85% found just once. A remark on this clone: Its antigen remains unknown.

CDR1 SGHNT and CDR2 YYREEE come from the germline V gene (reference sequence). This CDR3 has 13 amino acids. The V end was cut by 1 base, the J end by 8 bases, with 12 bases between. The rearrangement uses TRBV5-4 and TRBJ1-2; TRBD1 might be the D (5 bases). The TCR sequence derives from an adult with an advanced solid tumor such as melanoma, head and neck, liver or kidney cancer. The sequences come from CD4+ or CD8+ T cells sorted from blood, collected in a trial of the OX40 agonist ivuxolimab. Here the CDR3 reads CASSLWGGRGYTF. The CDR3 nucleotides read TGTGCCAGCAGCTTGTGGGGGGGACGGGGCTACACCTTC. The entire variable domain, with the rest obtained from reference TRBV5-4 and TRBJ1-2, is as follows: ETGVTQSPTHLIKTRGQQVTLRCSSQSGHNTVSWYQQALGQGPQFIFQYYREEENGRGNFPPRFSGLQFPNYSSELNVNALELDDSALYLCASSLWGGRGYTFGSGTRLTVV.